This T cell receptor (beta chain) originates from a study of beta chain features in type 1 diabetes. Overall study findings and caveats: Within each of all four CD4+ subsets, Type 1 diabetes patients had TCRB CDR3s that were moderately but significantly shorter. Because the template was cDNA, high-expressing cells might be over-represented.

A word on this clone: The antigen is not known. A read error may account for a junction end that differs from germline.

There was one heparinised blood draw per donor, averaging about 116 mL. The investigators reverse transcribed all of the isolated RNA, so they sequenced expressed TCRB transcripts. Clones were read by immunoSEQ multiplex PCR, and TCRdb kept only the in-frame ones, dropping some. This sample has roughly 400,000 clones; 9.6% occur once, and the top ten carry about 0.63%. This receptor was taken from a man aged 25 to 40 with type 1 diabetes. Sequenced: central memory CD4+ T cells from blood.

CDR3 in amino acids: CASSLGRGSEQYF. CDR3 coding DNA: TGCGCCAGCAGCCTTGGCAGGGGGTCCGAGCAGTACTTC. The chain is built from TRBV7-9 and TRBJ2-7; 7 nucleotides align to TRBD1. The CDR3 has 13 amino acids. The germline gives CDR1 SEHNR, CDR2 FQNEAQ (reference sequence).